One sample yielded the 24 T cell receptor beta chains listed below, sequenced in a study of blood T cell repertoires in COVID-19. TCRdb keeps only in-frame clones here, not all; method: immunoSEQ multiplex PCR. The sample yields under 250,000 clones, around nine tenths seen once. Material for sequencing was peripheral blood. The receptors stem from a woman between 55 and 75 years old who had recovered from COVID-19.

The chain uses TRBV4-2 and TRBJ1-1; D is unclear. Germline assignment: CDR1 LGHNA and CDR2 YNFKEQ. Trimming left V 0 bases short and J 2 bases short, with 7 bases between. This CDR3 contains 14 residues. The CDR3 nucleotides are TGTGCCAGCAGCCAAGATTACAGAAACACTGAAGCTTTCTTT. It encodes CASSQDYRNTEAFF.

The CDR3 region has the DNA TGTGCCAGCAGCCTTCTGGATACGCAGTATTTT. This translates into CASSLLDTQYF. The genes are TRBV13 and TRBJ2-3; D gene unclear. Germline CDR1 PRHDT, CDR2 FYEKMQ (reference sequence). The CDR3 totals 11 residues. V shed 5 bases and J shed 6 bases, with 6 bases lying between them.

V usage is TRBV4-1 and J usage is TRBJ2-5; TRBD2 aligns across 11 bases. The CDR3 runs 17 residues. Looked up from germline, CDR1 is MGHRA and CDR2 is YSYEKL. V gave up 4 bases and J gave up 3 bases; unmatched junction bases: 10. In DNA, the CDR3 is TGCGCCAGCAGCCTTTGGATTAGCGGGGGGGCGGAAGAGACCCAGTACTTC. Its protein product is CASSLWISGGAEETQYF.

The V and J genes are TRBV29-1 and TRBJ2-2, with 11 bases lining up with TRBD1. The germline gives CDR1 SQVTM, CDR2 ANQGSEA. The CDR3 contains 18 residues. V gave up 1 base and J gave up 4 bases; unmatched junction bases: 11. The DNA of the CDR3 is TGCAGCGTTGAAGGTCGGCAGGGACAGGGGGGGTTCACCGGGGAGCTGTTTTTT. Protein sequence: CSVEGRQGQGGFTGELFF.

The gene calls are TRBV4-3 and TRBJ1-2; maybe TRBD1 (6 bases). The CDR3 sequence is 16 residues long. In germline, CDR1 is LGHNA, CDR2 YSLEER. Deletions cut 0 bases from V and 3 bases from J, with 14 bases between. Written as DNA, the CDR3 is TGCGCCAGCAGCCAAGAAACAGGGTGGGGCGACTATGGCTACACCTTC. Amino acid sequence: CASSQETGWGDYGYTF.

The V call is TRBV7-3, the J call TRBJ2-3, with 10 bases matching TRBD1. Germline V gene lookup returns CDR1 SGHTA and CDR2 FQGTGA. There are 16 residues in the CDR3. Germline trimming cut 4 bases from V and 4 bases from J; bases unmatched to any gene: 8. CDR3 residues: CASSSKTGGASDTQYF. The CDR3 nucleotides are TGTGCCAGCAGCTCGAAGACAGGGGGCGCGTCAGATACGCAGTATTTT.

V usage is TRBV6-4 and J usage is TRBJ1-2; D is unclear. V was shortened by 7 bases and J by 4 bases, with 22 bases between the two germline ends. The germline CDR1 and CDR2 sequences are MRHNA and SNTAGT. This CDR3 spans 16 amino acids. The CDR3: CASISFRLRRPYGYTF. DNA of the CDR3: TGTGCCAGCATCAGCTTCCGATTGAGGAGACCCTATGGCTACACCTTC.

This clone was recorded a few times. V and J are TRBV7-9 and TRBJ1-1; no firm D call. The CDR3 loop spans 13 amino acids. Germline lookup yields CDR1 SEHNR and CDR2 FQNEAQ (reference sequence). V lost 6 bases, J lost 7 bases, and 15 bases lay in between. The CDR3 reads CASSPQNGNEAFF. The CDR3 nucleotides are TGTGCCAGCAGTCCTCAAAACGGGAATGAAGCTTTCTTT.

The chain carries TRBV19 and TRBJ2-5; 8 bases align to TRBD1. Germline CDR1 LNHDA, CDR2 SQIVND (reference sequence). The V gene end was trimmed by 4 bases and the J gene end by 1 base; junction bases not matched to a gene: 2. The CDR3 contains 14 residues. CDR3 coding DNA: TGTGCCAGTAGTAGGGACAGGATCCAAGAGACCCAGTACTTC. Its protein is CASSRDRIQETQYF. Full variable domain (rest looked up from reference TRBV19 and TRBJ2-5): DGGITQSPKYLFRKEGQNVTLSCEQNLNHDAMYWYRQDPGQGLRLIYYSQIVNDFQKGDIAEGYSVSREKKESFPLTVTSAQKNPTAFYLCASSRDRIQETQYFGPGTRLLVL.

The chain joins TRBV6-5 to TRBJ2-7; no definite D call. The V end was cut by 6 bases, the J end by 7 bases, with 13 bases between. In germline, CDR1 is MNHEY, CDR2 SVGAGI. CDR3 length: 12 residues. The CDR3 nucleotides are TGTGCCAGCAGGCGACAAGGCAAGGAGCAGTACTTC. Residues: CASRRQGKEQYF.

The V and J genes are TRBV28 and TRBJ2-6; weak D call: TRBD2 (5 bases). V gave up 7 bases and J gave up 1 base, with 11 bases separating them. The germline V gene encodes CDR1 MDHEN and CDR2 SYDVKM. CDR3 size: 15 residues. The DNA of the CDR3 is TGTGCCAGCACCCAAAGGAGGTCTGGGGCCAACGTCCTGACTTTC. This translates into CASTQRRSGANVLTF.

The rearrangement links TRBV19 to TRBJ1-4; 9 positions match TRBD1. Looked up from germline, CDR1 is LNHDA and CDR2 is SQIVND (reference sequence). This CDR3 has 16 amino acids. After removal of 2 bases from V and 7 bases from J, the junction contained 8 bases not matched to a gene. CDR3 sequence: CASSISGTGSVEKLFF. The CDR3 DNA reads as TGTGCCAGTAGTATAAGCGGGACAGGGTCCGTTGAAAAACTGTTTTTT.

This sequence joins TRBV11-2 and TRBJ2-7; TRBD1 matches at 9 bases. The CDR3 is made up of 15 amino acids. After removal of 5 bases from V and 5 bases from J, the junction contained 10 bases not matched to a gene. Germline V gene lookup returns CDR1 SGHAT and CDR2 FQNNGV. CDR3 DNA: TGTGCCAGCAGCCCCCAGGGACAGGGTCAGGACGAGCAGTACTTC. Protein sequence: CASSPQGQGQDEQYF.

V and J are TRBV5-1 and TRBJ2-2; the match to TRBD1 covers 8 bases. The V segment lost 6 bases and the J segment 0 bases; nucleotides outside the gene matches: 7. This CDR3 has 16 amino acids. CDR1 is SGHRS, CDR2 YFSETQ, per germline. DNA for the CDR3: TGCGCCAGCAACCCAGGGGGCCAGGCGAACACCGGGGAGCTGTTTTTT. It specifies CASNPGGQANTGELFF.

The J gene is TRBJ2-1, the V gene TRBV5-4; 9 nucleotides agree with TRBD2. The V gene's germline CDR1 is SGHNT and CDR2 YYREEE (reference sequence). There are 15 residues in the CDR3. V shed 0 bases and J 7 bases; nucleotides not matched to a gene: 5. The CDR3 sequence is CASSLALAGRNEQFF. CDR3 DNA: TGTGCCAGCAGCTTGGCCCTAGCGGGGCGGAATGAGCAGTTCTTC.

The chain links TRBV5-1 to TRBJ2-7; 10 bases are shared with TRBD1. CDR1 is SGHRS, CDR2 YFSETQ, per germline. The CDR3 totals 17 residues. V trimming: 5 bases; J trimming: 5 bases; junction bases outside the gene matches: 16. The CDR3 spells CASSSQAPGTGEDEQYF. CDR3 nucleotide sequence: TGCGCCAGCAGTTCACAGGCCCCCGGGACAGGGGAAGACGAGCAGTACTTC.

This CDR3 reads CASSFRFIQGNEKLFF. Written as DNA, the CDR3 is TGTGCCAGCAGTTTTCGGTTTATACAGGGGAACGAAAAACTGTTTTTT. V is TRBV5-5 and J is TRBJ1-4, with 7 positions matching TRBD1. J gave up 8 bases and V 5 bases, and 15 bases lay outside the gene matches. Germline V gives CDR1 SGHKS, CDR2 YYEKEE (reference sequence). The CDR3 runs to 16 residues.

This clone appeared a single time. The CDR3 here is CASSRTSAGTYEQYF. CDR3 DNA: TGTGCCAGCAGCCGGACTAGCGCTGGGACCTACGAGCAGTACTTC. The J gene is TRBJ2-7, the V gene TRBV7-2; 9 nucleotides line up with TRBD2. The CDR3 spans 15 residues. Trimming removed 5 bases from V and 2 bases from J; junction bases left unmatched: 7. Germline V gene data show CDR1 as SGHTA and CDR2 as FQGNSA.

CDR3 in DNA: TGTGCCAGCAGCTTATATATGCTAGCGGGGGGGGAGACCCAGTACTTC. This encodes CASSLYMLAGGETQYF. The V gene is TRBV7-6, the J gene TRBJ2-5; 12 positions match TRBD2. CDR1 SGHVS and CDR2 FNYEAQ come from the germline V gene. CDR3 length: 16 amino acids. V gave up 2 bases and J gave up 5 bases; unmatched junction bases: 6.

The V gene is TRBV7-2, the J gene TRBJ2-7, with 11 bases lining up with TRBD2. The ends lost 8 bases at V and 2 bases at J; junction bases unmatched: 8. The CDR3 totals 15 residues. The germline CDR1 and CDR2 sequences are SGHTA and FQGNSA. The CDR3 nucleotides are TGTGCCAGCGGAAGACTAGCGGGGAGTCCCTACGAGCAGTACTTC. It translates to CASGRLAGSPYEQYF.

V gene TRBV3-1 (or the pseudogene TRBV3-2) combines with J gene TRBJ1-2, with 7 bases aligning to TRBD1. Trimming removed 1 base from V and 8 bases from J; junction bases left unmatched: 10. Germline lookup yields CDR1 LGHDT and CDR2 YNNKEL (reference sequence). CDR3 length: 15 amino acids. CDR3 loop: CASSQVEQGPSGYTF. CDR3 DNA: TGTGCCAGCAGCCAAGTAGAACAGGGGCCTAGCGGCTACACCTTC.

The chain joins TRBV5-4 to TRBJ1-2; D perhaps matches TRBD1 (5 bases). This CDR3 has 14 residues. Trimming cost V 0 bases and J 10 bases, with 16 bases left between them. CDR1 SGHNT and CDR2 YYREEE come from the germline V gene (reference sequence). Here the CDR3 reads CASSLGSGYGDYTF. For the CDR3, the DNA is TGTGCCAGCAGCTTGGGTTCAGGGTATGGAGACTACACCTTC.

The rearrangement joins TRBV4-3 to TRBJ1-2; TRBD1 is a possible D gene (6 bases). In germline, CDR1 is LGHNA, CDR2 YSLEER. V shed 5 bases and J shed 5 bases, with 15 bases lying between them. There are 14 residues in the CDR3. The CDR3 here is CASSKIGGDYGYTF. DNA of the CDR3: TGCGCCAGCAGCAAGATAGGGGGGGATTATGGCTACACCTTC.

The chain combines TRBV18 with TRBJ2-7; 8 bases are a match to TRBD1. Unmatched junction bases numbered 5, after V lost 4 bases and J lost 6 bases. The CDR3 covers 13 residues. CDR1 is KGHSH, CDR2 LQKENI, per germline. CDR3 loop: CASSLDRGPEQYF. The CDR3 DNA is TGTGCCAGCTCACTCGACAGGGGCCCCGAGCAGTACTTC. The entire variable domain, with the rest obtained from reference TRBV18 and TRBJ2-7, is as follows: NAGVMQNPRHLVRRRGQEARLRCSPMKGHSHVYWYRQLPEEGLKFMVYLQKENIIDESGMPKERFSAEFPKEGPSILRIQQVVRGDSAAYFCASSLDRGPEQYFGPGTRLTVT.